One and the same sample provided the 3 T cell receptor beta chains below, sequenced in a study of OX40 agonist ivuxolimab in advanced cancers. TCRdb's table, derived via immunoSEQ multiplex PCR, lists solely in-frame clones and lacks some. In the table there are over 100,000 clones, about 93% of which are singletons. The sample was CD4+ or CD8+ T cells sorted from blood, taken in a trial of the OX40 agonist ivuxolimab. The receptors shown here come from an adult with an advanced solid tumor such as melanoma, head and neck, liver or kidney cancer.

The chain recombines TRBV7-9 with TRBJ2-5; no firm D call. The CDR3 totals 15 residues. CDR1 is SEHNR, CDR2 FQNEAQ, per germline (reference sequence). V was shortened by 4 bases and J by 2 bases, with 14 bases between the two germline ends. The CDR3 region is CASSSPRAVQETQYF. The DNA for the CDR3 is TGTGCCAGCAGCTCCCCTCGGGCAGTACAAGAGACCCAGTACTTC. Looking up the rest from reference TRBV7-9 and TRBJ2-5 gives the full variable domain: DTGVSQNPRHKITKRGQNVTFRCDPISEHNRLYWYRQTLGQGPEFLTYFQNEAQLEKSRLLSDRFSAERPKGSFSTLEIQRTEQGDSAMYLCASSSPRAVQETQYFGPGTRLLVL.

V gene TRBV6-5 combines with J gene TRBJ2-5; 8 nucleotides align to TRBD2. There are 14 residues in the CDR3. CDR1 and CDR2 from the germline V gene are MNHEY and SVGAGI. V was pared by 2 bases and J by 7 bases, with 6 bases of the junction left unmatched. In nucleotides, the CDR3 is TGTGCCAGCAGTTACCCCGGGAGGGGGGGGACCCAGTACTTC. Its translation is CASSYPGRGGTQYF.

V is TRBV11-3 and J is TRBJ2-3; D not resolved. V gave up 1 base and J gave up 4 bases, with 12 bases separating them. Germline values: CDR1 SGHNT, CDR2 YENEEA. The CDR3 length is 15 residues. The CDR3 nucleotides read TGTGCCAGCAGCTTAGGAGTAGGAAGCGCAGATACGCAGTATTTT. Translation: CASSLGVGSADTQYF.